Below, 22 T cell receptor beta chains from the same sample are listed, as sequenced in a study of blood T cell repertoires in COVID-19. The table came from immunoSEQ multiplex PCR; TCRdb's copy has only in-frame clones and leaves some out. The sample shows around 100,000 clones, about 90% of them seen only once. The specimen sequenced was peripheral blood. The receptor source for this set is a human donor with active COVID-19. The donor label of this sample is uncertain.

The rearrangement uses TRBV11-1 and TRBJ1-5; no reliable D call. Trimming removed 4 bases from V and 4 bases from J, with 8 bases in between. The CDR3 sequence is 13 residues long. CDR1 and CDR2 from the germline V gene are SGHAT and FQDESV (reference sequence). CDR3 protein: CASSSSTNQPQHF. In DNA form, the CDR3 reads TGTGCCAGCAGCTCTTCTACTAATCAGCCCCAGCATTTT.

The chain's CDR3 is CASSLVGDYGYTF. The DNA for the CDR3 is TGTGCCAGCAGCCTAGTCGGGGACTATGGCTACACCTTC. This sequence joins TRBV7-9 and TRBJ1-2; D uncertain. This CDR3 is 13 amino acids long. Germline CDR1 and CDR2: SEHNR and FQNEAQ (reference sequence). The V end lost 5 bases, the J end lost 3 bases, and 10 bases lay between the germline ends.

V gene TRBV12-3 or TRBV12-4 combines with J gene TRBJ1-1; D might be TRBD1 (5 bases). V lost 3 bases, J lost 1 base, and 6 bases lay in between. The CDR3 loop spans 13 amino acids. CDR3 residues: CASSFGGNTEAFF. The CDR3 bases are TGTGCCAGCAGTTTCGGGGGGAACACTGAAGCTTTCTTT.

This clone was counted once. Germline and junction disagree at one end, which may indicate a read error. V is TRBV2 and J is TRBJ2-7; the D gene is possibly TRBD2 (5 bases). Per the germline V gene, CDR1 is SNHLY and CDR2 is FYNNEI. The CDR3 loop spans 14 amino acids. CDR3: CTSSNPLRRREQYF. CDR3 nucleotide sequence: TGTACCAGCAGCAATCCCTTGAGGAGGCGCGAGCAGTACTTC.

The chain links TRBV2 to TRBJ2-3; 9 bases map to TRBD2. Germline V gene lookup returns CDR1 SNHLY and CDR2 FYNNEI. J lost 4 bases, V lost 4 bases, and 15 bases had no gene match. The CDR3 spans 18 residues. In DNA, the CDR3 is TGTGCCAGCAGTGTTACGGGGTGGCGGGGGGGCTTGGCAGATACGCAGTATTTT. This codes for CASSVTGWRGGLADTQYF.

This clone was picked up one time. V and J are TRBV5-6 and TRBJ2-5; possibly TRBD1 for D (6 bases). V was shortened by 4 bases and J by 3 bases, with 19 bases between the two germline ends. Germline V CDR1 and CDR2: SGHDT, YYEEEE. The CDR3 extends over 16 amino acids. DNA of the CDR3: TGTGCCAGCAGCCCCAGGGGATACAGAAGCAAAGAGACCCAGTACTTC. This encodes CASSPRGYRSKETQYF.

V and J are TRBV10-1 and TRBJ2-2; D is perhaps TRBD1 (5 bases). The CDR3 sequence is 17 residues long. Germline V gives CDR1 WNHNN, CDR2 SYGVQD (reference sequence). With 3 bases removed from V and 4 bases from J, the gap between germline ends came to 18 bases. This CDR3 is CASSDAAKGIGTGELFF. The CDR3 nucleotides read TGCGCCAGCAGTGATGCGGCAAAGGGGATTGGCACCGGGGAGCTGTTTTTT.

The chain uses TRBV18 and TRBJ1-1; TRBD1 matches 12 bases. The ends lost 4 bases at V and 5 bases at J; junction bases unmatched: 2. The length of the CDR3 is 14 residues. CDR1 is KGHSH, CDR2 LQKENI, per germline. As DNA, the CDR3 is TGTGCCAGCTCACGGGACAGGGGGCGGACTGAAGCTTTCTTT. Protein sequence: CASSRDRGRTEAFF.

The V gene is TRBV7-8, the J gene TRBJ1-5; possible D gene TRBD1, 5 bases. Deletions cut 7 bases from V and 2 bases from J, with 15 bases between. The germline CDR1 and CDR2 sequences are SGHVS and FQNEAQ. This CDR3 is 15 amino acids long. CDR3 DNA sequence: TGTGCCAGCAACCAAGGGGTCGGCGGCAATCAGCCCCAGCATTTT. This gives the protein CASNQGVGGNQPQHF.

This chain connects TRBV28 to TRBJ2-1; weak D call: TRBD2 (6 bases). The CDR3 has 13 residues. Germline V gene data show CDR1 as MDHEN and CDR2 as SYDVKM. V shed 3 bases and J shed 4 bases, with 7 bases lying between them. In DNA form, the CDR3 reads TGTGCCAGCAGTTTGGGACTTTACAATGAGCAGTTCTTC. Its protein is CASSLGLYNEQFF.

The chain carries TRBV7-9 and TRBJ1-3; tentatively, D is TRBD1 (6 bases). The V gene's germline CDR1 is SEHNR and CDR2 FQNEAQ (reference sequence). This CDR3 is built from 17 residues. The V gene lost 3 bases and the J gene lost 0 bases, with 15 bases spanning the gap. The CDR3 protein is CASSLLGTPSSGNTIYF. The DNA of the CDR3 is TGTGCCAGCAGCTTGCTGGGGACACCCAGCTCTGGAAACACCATATATTTT. Based on the CDR3 plus reference TRBV7-9 and TRBJ1-3, the full variable domain is DTGVSQNPRHKITKRGQNVTFRCDPISEHNRLYWYRQTLGQGPEFLTYFQNEAQLEKSRLLSDRFSAERPKGSFSTLEIQRTEQGDSAMYLCASSLLGTPSSGNTIYFGEGSWLTVV.

This chain connects TRBV2 to TRBJ1-3; D is unclear. From germline, CDR1 is SNHLY and CDR2 FYNNEI. The CDR3 covers 15 residues. Trimming took 3 bases from V and 0 from J, leaving 9 bases between them. Here the CDR3 DNA reads TGTGCCAGCAGTGATGTTTGGAGCTCTGGAAACACCATATATTTT. Its protein product is CASSDVWSSGNTIYF.

The chain has TRBV3-1 (or the pseudogene TRBV3-2) and TRBJ1-4, with D unclear. The CDR3 is 18 residues long. The germline V gene encodes CDR1 LGHDT and CDR2 YNNKEL (reference sequence). Trimming cost V 3 bases and J 0 bases, with 17 bases left between them. The CDR3 loop reads CASSHGFMQDPTNEKLFF. Here the CDR3 DNA reads TGTGCCAGCAGCCACGGTTTCATGCAGGATCCAACTAATGAAAAACTGTTTTTT.

This chain joins TRBV27 and TRBJ2-3, with TRBD2 identical over 7 bases. With 2 bases clipped from V and 5 bases from J, the junction kept 7 bases outside the gene matches. This CDR3 contains 15 residues. The germline V gene encodes CDR1 MNHEY and CDR2 SMNVEV (reference sequence). CDR3 residues: CASSLGGVSGDTQYF. CDR3 in DNA: TGTGCCAGCAGTTTAGGGGGGGTCTCGGGAGATACGCAGTATTTT.

The V gene is TRBV7-7, the J gene TRBJ2-3, with D possibly TRBD2 on 5 matching bases. The CDR3 covers 16 residues. Germline V gene sequence: CDR1 SSHAT, CDR2 FNYEAQ (reference sequence). Between the trimmed V and J ends, which lost 4 bases and 4 bases, there was a span of 18 bases. CDR3 sequence: CASSSAGGSGPDTQYF. The CDR3 DNA follows: TGTGCCAGCAGCTCGGCGGGTGGCTCCGGCCCAGATACGCAGTATTTT. The variable domain in full, completed from reference TRBV7-7 and TRBJ2-3, reads GAGVSQSPRYKVTKRGQDVTLRCDPISSHATLYWYQQALGQGPEFLTYFNYEAQPDKSGLPSDRFSAERPEGSISTLTIQRTEQRDSAMYRCASSSAGGSGPDTQYFGPGTRLTVL.

The gene calls are TRBV12-3 or TRBV12-4 and TRBJ1-2; D is undetermined. Deletions cut 4 bases from V and 6 bases from J, with 12 bases between. CDR3 length equals 13 residues. The CDR3 sequence: CASSSRGIDGYTF. CDR3 DNA: TGTGCCAGCAGTTCTCGGGGAATCGATGGCTACACCTTC.

CDR3 in DNA: TGCGCCAGCAGCCCCAACAGGGAAGGCTATGGCTACACCTTC. Its protein is CASSPNREGYGYTF. The chain is built from TRBV5-1 and TRBJ1-2, with D possibly matching TRBD1 (6 bases). Trimming took 4 bases from V and 4 from J, leaving 14 bases between them. CDR3 length: 14 residues. The germline gives CDR1 SGHRS, CDR2 YFSETQ.

The chain combines TRBV6-5 with TRBJ1-1; 7 bases align to TRBD1. With V trimmed by 6 bases and J by 3 bases, 4 bases remained unmatched. Germline V CDR1 and CDR2: MNHEY, SVGAGI. The CDR3 runs 13 residues. The CDR3 here is CASRTGHYTEAFF. The DNA of the CDR3 is TGTGCCAGCAGGACAGGGCACTACACTGAAGCTTTCTTT.

This sequence joins TRBV5-1 and TRBJ2-5; D might be TRBD2 (5 bases). The CDR3 is 15 amino acids. Trimming pared 4 bases from V and 1 base from J, leaving 14 bases between. CDR1 SGHRS and CDR2 YFSETQ come from the germline V gene. The CDR3 DNA reads TGCGCCAGCAGCCCCGAGGGTAGCAGCCAAGAGACCCAGTACTTC. Translated, it gives CASSPEGSSQETQYF.

The chain uses TRBV6-5 and TRBJ2-7; D is perhaps TRBD2 (5 bases). Between the trimmed V and J ends, which lost 0 bases and 5 bases, there was a span of 8 bases. From germline, CDR1 is MNHEY and CDR2 SVGAGI. CDR3 length equals 13 residues. CDR3 sequence reads: CASSYSRRNEQYF. The CDR3 region has the DNA TGTGCCAGCAGTTACTCGAGGAGGAACGAGCAGTACTTC.

The rearrangement links TRBV9 to TRBJ1-3; D is perhaps TRBD1 (5 bases). Per germline, CDR1 SGDLS and CDR2 YYNGEE. Trimming removed 4 bases at V and 0 bases at J, with 11 bases between. The CDR3 is 15 residues long. In DNA, the CDR3 is TGTGCCAGCAGCCTCGGGGGGGTCTCTGGAAACACCATATATTTT. Protein sequence: CASSLGGVSGNTIYF.

This clone was detected once. The V call is TRBV7-3, the J call TRBJ1-1; D is possibly TRBD1 (5 bases). Germline values: CDR1 SGHTA, CDR2 FQGTGA. V dropped 6 bases and J dropped 1 base, with 9 bases sitting between them. CDR3 length: 13 residues. The CDR3 reads CASRKGSNTEAFF. In nucleotides, the CDR3 is TGTGCCAGCAGAAAGGGGTCGAACACTGAAGCTTTCTTT.